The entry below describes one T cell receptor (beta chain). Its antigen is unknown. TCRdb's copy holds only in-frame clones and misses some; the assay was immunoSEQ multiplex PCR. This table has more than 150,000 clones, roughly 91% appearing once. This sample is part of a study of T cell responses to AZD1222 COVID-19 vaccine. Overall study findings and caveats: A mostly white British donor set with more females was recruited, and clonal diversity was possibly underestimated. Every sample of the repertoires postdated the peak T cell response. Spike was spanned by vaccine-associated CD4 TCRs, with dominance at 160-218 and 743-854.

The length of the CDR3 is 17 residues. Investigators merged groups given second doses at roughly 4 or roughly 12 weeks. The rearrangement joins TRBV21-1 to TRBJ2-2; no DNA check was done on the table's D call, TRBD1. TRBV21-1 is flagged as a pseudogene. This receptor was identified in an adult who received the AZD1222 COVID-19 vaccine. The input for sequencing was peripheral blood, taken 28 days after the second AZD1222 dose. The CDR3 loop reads CASSILTGPSNTGELFF. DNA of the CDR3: TGTGCCAGCAGCATATTGACAGGGCCCTCGAACACCGGGGAGCTGTTTTTT.